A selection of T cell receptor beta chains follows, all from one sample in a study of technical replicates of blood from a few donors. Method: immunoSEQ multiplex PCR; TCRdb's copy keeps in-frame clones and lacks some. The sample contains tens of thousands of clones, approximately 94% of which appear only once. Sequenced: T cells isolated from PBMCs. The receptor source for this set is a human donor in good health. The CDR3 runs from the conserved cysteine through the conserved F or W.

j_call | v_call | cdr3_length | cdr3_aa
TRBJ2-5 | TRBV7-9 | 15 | CASSLRQGLRETQYF
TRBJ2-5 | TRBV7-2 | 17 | CASSASRVSGLQETQYF
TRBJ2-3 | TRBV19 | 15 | CASMKGQGATDTQYF
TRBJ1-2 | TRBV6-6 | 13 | CASTRAGNYGYTF
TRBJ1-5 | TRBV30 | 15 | CAWSETRGIGQPQHF
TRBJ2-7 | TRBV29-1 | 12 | CSVGRTGNEQYF
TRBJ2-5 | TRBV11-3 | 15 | CASSSSLTLQETQYF
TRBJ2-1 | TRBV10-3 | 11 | CAIGAGNEQFF
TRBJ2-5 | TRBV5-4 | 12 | CASSPGQETQYF
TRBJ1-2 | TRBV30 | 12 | CAWTTGGYGYTF
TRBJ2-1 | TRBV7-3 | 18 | CASSLTVSSGNPYNEQFF
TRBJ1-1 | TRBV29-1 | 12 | CGTGGMNTEAFF
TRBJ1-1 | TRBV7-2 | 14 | CASSLREVTTEAFF
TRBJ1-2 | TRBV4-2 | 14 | CASSQEQGNYGYTF
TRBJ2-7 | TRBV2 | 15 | CASSELAGDLYEQYF
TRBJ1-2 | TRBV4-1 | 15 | CASSQVAGVNYGYTF
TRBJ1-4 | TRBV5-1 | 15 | CASSDTQGANEKLFF
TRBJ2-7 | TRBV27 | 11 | CASSLGGEQYF